Shown below are 32 T cell receptor beta chains from a single sample sequenced in a study of blood T cells in healthy people across ages. Using a J-beta primer mix together with a sample-barcoded 5' primer, a second PCR was run for roughly 7 to 12 cycles. One entry per CDR3 protein results from TCRdb running MiXCR on the 5' RACE reads. This table holds roughly 680,000 distinct CDR3 sequences, roughly half found once. Sequenced sample: blood. The receptors come from an elderly woman in good health.

This clonotype was recorded at least ten times. V usage is TRBV20-1 and J usage is TRBJ1-2; no reliable D call. Trimming stripped 3 bases from V and 4 bases from J, with 12 bases between. The length of the CDR3 is 13 residues. Germline V gene sequence: CDR1 DFQATT, CDR2 SNEGSKA (reference sequence). The CDR3 bases are TGCAGTGCTAGTAGCCGCGAGGGCTATGGCTACACCTTC. Amino acid sequence: CSASSREGYGYTF.

In the case of this clonotype: A much larger clonotype is one base distant, so this may be a read error. The chain is built from TRBV29-1 and TRBJ2-1; TRBD1 is a possible D gene (8 bases). The V end lost 5 bases, the J end lost 7 bases, and 15 bases lay between the germline ends. The length of the CDR3 is 13 residues. Germline V lookup: CDR1 SQVTM, CDR2 ANQGSEA. DNA for the CDR3: TGCAGCGTTTGGACAGGGACTAAAAATGAGCAGTTCTTC. This encodes CSVWTGTKNEQFF.

A note on this clonotype: Since a much larger clone is just one base distant, this may be a read error. The J gene is TRBJ1-2, the V gene TRBV20-1; a possible D gene is TRBD1 (5 bases). This CDR3 is built from 13 residues. Trimming removed 6 bases at V and 6 bases at J, with 17 bases between. Per germline, CDR1 DFQATT and CDR2 SNEGSKA (reference sequence). The CDR3: CSAPQGGNDGYTF. The CDR3 nucleotides are TGCAGTGCACCTCAGGGTGGGAACGATGGCTACACCTTC.

The chain couples TRBV29-1 to TRBJ2-4, with a possible D match to TRBD1 (7 bases). The DNA end favors TRBJ2-7, so the J call may be wrong. The CDR3 is made up of 15 amino acids. Germline-derived CDR1 and CDR2 are SQVTM and ANQGSEA. The CDR3 reads CSVSAGGLSAYEQYF. CDR3 DNA sequence: TGCAGCGTCTCCGCAGGGGGGCTCTCCGCCTACGAGCAGTACTTC.

The chain combines TRBV20-1 with TRBJ2-7, with D possibly called TRBD1 or TRBD2 (7 bases each). The CDR3 covers 13 residues. Per the germline V gene, CDR1 is DFQATT and CDR2 is SNEGSKA (reference sequence). The ends were cut back, 3 bases at V and 7 bases at J, with 16 bases in the middle. The CDR3: CSASSQGEGEQYF. As DNA, the CDR3 is TGCAGTGCTAGTTCCCAGGGGGAGGGTGAGCAGTACTTC.

The genes are TRBV28 and TRBJ2-2; TRBD2 might be the D (6 bases). Germline CDR1 is MDHEN and CDR2 is SYDVKM. The CDR3 contains 18 residues. V lost 1 base to trimming and J lost 0 bases, with 15 bases between them. In nucleotides, the CDR3 is TGTGCCAGCAGTTTATCCGACGGCGGGGCAGCGAACACCGGGGAGCTGTTTTTT. Translating it yields CASSLSDGGAANTGELFF.

The chain combines TRBV20-1 with TRBJ1-4; D may be TRBD1 (6 bases). V was shortened by 2 bases and J by 7 bases, with 14 bases between the two germline ends. Germline CDR1 DFQATT, CDR2 SNEGSKA (reference sequence). This CDR3 has 14 residues. CDR3 loop: CSARSTGYVEKLFF. The CDR3 nucleotides read TGCAGTGCTAGATCGACAGGATATGTTGAAAAACTGTTTTTT.

Of note for this clonotype: Given a much more abundant clone one base away, this may be a read error. V is TRBV4-2 and J is TRBJ2-3; no firm D call. In germline, CDR1 is LGHNA, CDR2 YNFKEQ. This CDR3 has 16 amino acids. The CDR3 nucleotides read TGTGCCGGCAGCCAAGAGGCTAGGGTTGGTAGAGATACGCAGTATTTT. The encoded protein is CAGSQEARVGRDTQYF.

This clonotype has more than one count but fewer than ten. The gene calls are TRBV3-1 and TRBJ1-1, with no clear D. There are 14 residues in the CDR3. The germline V and J ends were trimmed by 5 bases and 1 base, with 11 bases remaining between them. Germline V gives CDR1 LGHDT, CDR2 YNNKEL (reference sequence). CDR3 amino acids: CASSSGMGNTEAFF. The DNA of the CDR3 is TGTGCCAGCAGCTCCGGGATGGGGAACACTGAAGCTTTCTTT.

The CDR3 is CASSYLPSSGGSYEQYF. The CDR3 nucleotides are TGTGCCAGCAGTTACCTTCCCTCTAGCGGGGGGTCCTACGAGCAGTACTTC. The rearrangement links TRBV6-6 to TRBJ2-4, with TRBD2 matching 11 bases. The J call may be in error: the DNA end matches TRBJ2-7 better. CDR1 and CDR2 (germline): MNHNY, SVGAGI (reference sequence). There are 17 residues in the CDR3.

The chain recombines TRBV5-1 with TRBJ2-1; tentatively, D is TRBD2 (5 bases). The last part of the DNA fits TRBJ2-7 better; the J call may be wrong. The CDR3 runs to 12 residues. Germline values: CDR1 SGHRS, CDR2 YFSETQ. This CDR3 reads CASRVRGNEQYF. The DNA for the CDR3 is TGCGCCAGCAGGGTTCGGGGAAATGAGCAGTACTTC.

This clonotype was observed a handful of times. The chain's CDR3 is CASSDPTRQGARIRETQYF. CDR3 bases: TGTGCCAGCAGTGACCCTACCCGACAGGGGGCGCGCATAAGAGAGACCCAGTACTTC. This chain uses TRBV12-3 or TRBV12-4 with TRBJ2-5; TRBD1 aligns across 10 bases. This CDR3 is built from 19 residues. Trimming cost V 5 bases and J 4 bases; bases outside gene matches: 19.

This clonotype was found many times. The chain recombines TRBV20-1 with TRBJ2-1; D gene uncertain. Germline lookup yields CDR1 DFQATT and CDR2 SNEGSKA (reference sequence). This CDR3 comprises 13 residues. Trimming took 6 bases from V and 5 from J, leaving 14 bases between them. The CDR3 sequence is CSAATLTHNEQFF. The CDR3 nucleotides are TGCAGTGCAGCGACTCTGACCCACAATGAGCAGTTCTTC.

The genes are TRBV6-1 and TRBJ2-7; 8 nucleotides agree with TRBD1. Trimming at V came to 3 bases and at J to 2 bases, leaving 3 bases not matched to a gene. This CDR3 is 14 amino acids long. Germline CDR1 and CDR2: MNHNS and SASEGT. This CDR3 reads CASSDGTGPYEQYF. For the CDR3, the DNA is TGTGCCAGCAGTGACGGGACAGGTCCCTACGAGCAGTACTTC.

The chain employs TRBV9 and TRBJ2-1; 14 nucleotides match TRBD2. Germline V gene data show CDR1 as SGDLS and CDR2 as YYNGEE. The CDR3 is 17 amino acids. Trimming cost V 3 bases and J 8 bases; bases outside gene matches: 10. CDR3 loop: CASSETSGRALGDEQFF. CDR3 in DNA: TGTGCCAGCAGCGAGACTAGCGGGAGGGCCCTCGGCGATGAGCAGTTCTTC.

V usage is TRBV29-1 and J usage is TRBJ2-4; 9 nucleotides align to TRBD1. The DNA end lines up better with TRBJ2-7; the J call may be wrong. The germline CDR1 and CDR2 sequences are SQVTM and ANQGSEA. The CDR3 sequence is 13 residues long. The CDR3 protein is CSAEGTGGGEQYF. CDR3 nucleotide sequence: TGCAGCGCTGAGGGTACAGGGGGCGGCGAGCAGTACTTC.

This clonotype was detected a few times. The chain joins TRBV12-3 or TRBV12-4 to TRBJ2-2, with D unresolved. The V gene lost 6 bases and the J gene lost 0 bases, with 14 bases spanning the gap. This CDR3 spans 16 amino acids. The CDR3 nucleotides are TGTGCCAGCAGCCGACCGAAAGGCGCGAACACCGGGGAGCTGTTTTTT. Residues: CASSRPKGANTGELFF.

The V and J genes are TRBV7-9 and TRBJ1-2; 9 nucleotides align to TRBD1. This CDR3 is built from 15 residues. Trimming took 1 base from V and 4 from J; bases not matched to a gene: 4. Looked up from germline, CDR1 is SEHNR and CDR2 is FQNEAQ (reference sequence). For the CDR3, the DNA is TGTGCCAGCAGCTTAGGACAGGGGGATTCCTATGGCTACACCTTC. The encoded protein is CASSLGQGDSYGYTF.

This chain joins TRBV24-1 and TRBJ2-4, with no clear D. Looked up from germline, CDR1 is KGHDR and CDR2 is SFDVKD. The length of the CDR3 is 17 residues. The V end was cut by 4 bases, the J end by 8 bases, with 23 bases between. The CDR3 nucleotides are TGTGCCACCAGTGACCCTCTATTGCTCGAAGGAGCCGACATTCAGTACTTC. Translated, it gives CATSDPLLLEGADIQYF.

As to this clonotype: With a much larger clone just one base away, this may be a read error. This chain joins TRBV7-2 and TRBJ1-2; D might be TRBD1 (5 bases). The CDR3 has 14 amino acids. In germline, CDR1 is SGHTA, CDR2 FQGNSA. Trimming removed 5 bases at V and 1 base at J, with 11 bases between. CDR3 sequence: CTSSAGRLNYGYTF. The CDR3 DNA reads as TGTACCAGCAGCGCGGGACGGCTTAACTATGGCTACACCTTC.

The chain uses TRBV19 and TRBJ2-2; 7 positions agree with TRBD2. Looked up from germline, CDR1 is LNHDA and CDR2 is SQIVND (reference sequence). There are 18 residues in the CDR3. The junction had 15 bases not matched to a gene; V was cut back by 7 bases and J by 1 base. CDR3 sequence: CASNGRRAGRGNTGELFF. The CDR3 DNA reads TGTGCCAGTAACGGGAGGAGAGCGGGTAGGGGGAACACCGGGGAGCTGTTTTTT. Variable domain in full (rest from reference TRBV19 and TRBJ2-2): DGGITQSPKYLFRKEGQNVTLSCEQNLNHDAMYWYRQDPGQGLRLIYYSQIVNDFQKGDIAEGYSVSREKKESFPLTVTSAQKNPTAFYLCASNGRRAGRGNTGELFFGEGSRLTVL.

Comments on this clonotype: A much larger clone is a single base away; this may be a read error. The chain uses TRBV5-1 and TRBJ2-1; 8 bases are a match to TRBD1. CDR3 size: 15 residues. CDR1 and CDR2 from the germline V gene are SGHRS and YFSETQ. V dropped 2 bases and J dropped 10; count of bases not matched to a gene: 11. This CDR3 reads CASSFGRGLPHEQFF. Written as DNA, the CDR3 is TGCGCCAGCAGCTTCGGCAGGGGGCTACCTCACGAGCAGTTCTTC.

J is TRBJ1-2 and V is TRBV7-2; 7 bases map to TRBD1. Losses at the gene ends were 5 bases for V and 4 bases for J; bases not matched to a gene: 7. Germline V CDR1 and CDR2: SGHTA, FQGNSA. The CDR3 has 14 residues. CDR3 in amino acids: CASSPQGDGYGYTF. The CDR3 region has the DNA TGTGCCAGCAGCCCTCAGGGGGACGGCTATGGCTACACCTTC. Full variable domain (remainder filled in from reference TRBV7-2 and TRBJ1-2): GAGVSQSPSNKVTEKGKDVELRCDPISGHTALYWYRQSLGQGLEFLIYFQGNSAPDKSGLPSDRFSAERTGGSVSTLTIQRTQQEDSAVYLCASSPQGDGYGYTFGSGTRLTVV.

This chain links TRBV5-1 with TRBJ2-3; D could derive from TRBD1 or TRBD2 (5 bases each). The V gene's germline CDR1 is SGHRS and CDR2 YFSETQ. Trimming removed 4 bases at V and 4 bases at J, with 16 bases between. The CDR3 consists of 15 residues. The CDR3 nucleotides read TGCGCCAGCAGCGGGGACCAATTGGGGGCAGATACGCAGTATTTT. Translation gives CASSGDQLGADTQYF.

The CDR3 sequence is CASSVNRGTYGYTF. Here the CDR3 DNA reads TGTGCCAGCAGTGTCAACAGGGGAACCTATGGCTACACCTTC. The V gene is TRBV12-3 or TRBV12-4, the J gene TRBJ1-2, with 7 bases lining up with TRBD1. CDR3 length equals 14 residues. V was clipped by 5 bases and J by 4 bases; unmatched bases: 7.

This clonotype appeared many times. This rearrangement joins TRBV5-1 to TRBJ1-1; possibly TRBD1 for D (5 bases). This CDR3 comprises 16 residues. The germline gives CDR1 SGHRS, CDR2 YFSETQ. Trimming stripped 5 bases from V and 0 bases from J, with 17 bases between. CDR3 bases: TGCGCCAGCAGAGCTGCGTATCGGGGGATGAACACTGAAGCTTTCTTT. This encodes CASRAAYRGMNTEAFF.

J is TRBJ1-2 and V is TRBV7-9; weak D call: TRBD1 (5 bases). This CDR3 has 15 residues. The germline CDR1 and CDR2 sequences are SEHNR and FQNEAQ (reference sequence). The V end was cut by 1 base, the J end by 8 bases, with 17 bases between. The CDR3 here is CASSLDRDLTRGYTF. The CDR3 bases are TGTGCCAGCAGCTTAGACCGGGACCTGACGCGGGGCTACACCTTC. Supplemented by reference TRBV7-9 and TRBJ1-2, the full variable domain reads DTGVSQNPRHKITKRGQNVTFRCDPISEHNRLYWYRQTLGQGPEFLTYFQNEAQLEKSRLLSDRFSAERPKGSFSTLEIQRTEQGDSAMYLCASSLDRDLTRGYTFGSGTRLTVV.

The sample holds many counts of this clonotype. The chain links TRBV4-2 to TRBJ2-6, with 7 nucleotides matching TRBD1. The CDR3 runs to 19 residues. The trim removed 6 bases at V and 2 bases at J, leaving 16 bases unmatched. Germline-derived CDR1 and CDR2 are LGHNA and YNFKEQ. CDR3 sequence: CASRLGDSARSTGANVLTF. The CDR3 bases are TGTGCCAGCAGACTCGGGGACAGCGCCAGGAGTACTGGGGCCAACGTCCTGACTTTC.

V usage is TRBV4-1 and J usage is TRBJ1-6; perhaps TRBD1 as D (6 bases). This CDR3 contains 15 residues. From germline, CDR1 is MGHRA and CDR2 YSYEKL. V was clipped by 1 base and J by 9 bases, with 13 bases between them. CDR3 in amino acids: CASSQGGGLISPLHF. The CDR3 DNA reads as TGCGCCAGCAGCCAAGGAGGGGGACTGATTTCACCCCTCCACTTT.

This clonotype was seen repeatedly, ten times or more. For the CDR3, the DNA is TGCGCCAGCAGCCAAGTTAACAGGGGGGTTATTTATGGCTACACCTTC. It yields the protein CASSQVNRGVIYGYTF. The rearrangement uses TRBV4-1 and TRBJ1-2, with 8 bases aligning to TRBD1. The CDR3 totals 16 residues. V shed 1 base and J 5 bases; nucleotides not matched to a gene: 9. CDR1 and CDR2 (germline): MGHRA, YSYEKL.

This rearrangement joins TRBV10-3 to TRBJ2-4; D is ambiguous. The DNA end is a closer match to TRBJ2-7, so the J assignment may be wrong. Looked up from germline, CDR1 is ENHRY and CDR2 is SYGVKD. There are 11 residues in the CDR3. The CDR3 sequence is CAISEDGEQYF. CDR3 sequence (DNA): TGTGCCATCAGTGAGGACGGCGAGCAGTACTTC.

In this sample, this clonotype turned up a few times. This may be a read error, as it is one base from a much larger clone. The rearrangement joins TRBV2 to TRBJ2-5; 9 bases align to TRBD1. The V gene's germline CDR1 is SNHLY and CDR2 FYNNEI. CDR3 size: 14 residues. V lost 6 bases and J lost 11; bases outside the gene matches: 13. The CDR3 reads CASRHRGLGNEQYF. CDR3 in DNA: TGTGCCAGCAGACACAGGGGGCTCGGAAATGAGCAGTACTTC. Complete variable domain (other parts from reference TRBV2 and TRBJ2-5): EPEVTQTPSHQVTQMGQEVILRCVPISNHLYFYWYRQILGQKVEFLVSFYNNEISEKSEIFDDQFSVERPDGSNFTLKIRSTKLEDSAMYFCASRHRGLGNEQYFGPGTRLLVL.